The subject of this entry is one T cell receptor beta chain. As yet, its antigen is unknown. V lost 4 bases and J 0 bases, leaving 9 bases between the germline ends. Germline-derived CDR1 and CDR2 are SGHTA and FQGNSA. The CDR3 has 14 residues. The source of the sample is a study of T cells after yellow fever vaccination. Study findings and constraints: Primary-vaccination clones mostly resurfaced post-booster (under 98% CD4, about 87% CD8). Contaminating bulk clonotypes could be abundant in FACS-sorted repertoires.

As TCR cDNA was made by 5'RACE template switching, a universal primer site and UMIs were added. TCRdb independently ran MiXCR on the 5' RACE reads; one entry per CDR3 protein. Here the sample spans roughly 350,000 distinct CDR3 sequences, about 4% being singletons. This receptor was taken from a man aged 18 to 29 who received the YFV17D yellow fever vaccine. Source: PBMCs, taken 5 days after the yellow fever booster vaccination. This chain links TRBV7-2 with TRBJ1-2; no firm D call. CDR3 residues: CASSSPAANYGYTF. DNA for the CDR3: TGTGCCAGCAGCTCCCCAGCGGCTAACTATGGCTACACCTTC.